The rows below give T cell receptor beta chains drawn from one sample of a study of CD4 T cells in relation to SARS-CoV-2 and coronaviruses. The assay was immunoSEQ multiplex PCR, and TCRdb's table has in-frame clones only and misses some. Found here are about 64,000 clones, 94% of them singletons; the top ten hold roughly 0.14%. Sequencing was carried out using naive CD4+ T cells from PBMCs. Receptors were obtained from a human donor in good health. The CDR3 runs from the conserved cysteine through the conserved F or W. The D gene is left open where the match is weak. Clone size is not always given. Where it is, it says once, few, many or a class for expanded clones.

NA,TRBJ2-3,once,TRBV6-1,CASSEGGAPDTQYF,TGTGCCAGCAGTGAAGGGGGGGCGCCCGATACGCAGTATTTT
NA,TRBJ1-1,NA,TRBV3-1/TRBV3-2,CASSQDLQLSGMNTEAFF,TGTGCCAGCAGCCAAGATCTGCAATTGTCGGGGATGAACACTGAAGCTTTCTTT
TRBD1,TRBJ2-7,NA,TRBV2,CASRRDRGPDEQYF,TGTGCCAGCAGACGGGACAGGGGGCCCGACGAGCAGTACTTC
NA,TRBJ2-2,once,TRBV11-2,CASSRETGELFF,TGTGCCAGCAGCAGGGAAACCGGGGAGCTGTTTTTT
TRBD1,TRBJ1-2,NA,TRBV7-9,CASSAGGASSYGYTF,TGTGCCAGCAGCGCAGGGGGCGCTAGCTCGTATGGCTACACCTTC
NA,TRBJ1-1,NA,TRBV7-9,CASSLGVTNTEAFF,TGTGCCAGCAGCTTGGGAGTAACGAACACTGAAGCTTTCTTT
NA,TRBJ2-1,NA,TRBV5-6,CASSLRTPRLNEQFF,TGTGCCAGCAGCTTGAGGACCCCGAGGCTTAATGAGCAGTTCTTC
TRBD1,TRBJ1-6,NA,TRBV6-5,CASSYSNRGRLPLHF,TGTGCCAGCAGTTACTCGAATAGGGGGCGCTTACCCCTCCACTTT
TRBD2,TRBJ2-7,NA,TRBV4-2,CASSQAGTSGRGFSYEQYF,TGTGCCAGCAGCCAGGCAGGGACTAGCGGGAGAGGCTTCTCCTACGAGCAGTACTTC
TRBD2,TRBJ2-5,NA,TRBV4-1,CASSQSNLAGVSETQYF,TGCGCCAGCAGCCAAAGTAACCTAGCGGGAGTCTCGGAGACCCAGTACTTC
NA,TRBJ1-5,NA,TRBV7-8,CASSLALGFSNQPQHF,TGTGCCAGCAGCTTAGCGCTCGGATTTAGCAATCAGCCCCAGCATTTT
TRBD2,TRBJ2-7,NA,TRBV27,CASSLSRLAGGWGYEQYF,TGTGCCAGCAGTTTATCCCGACTAGCGGGAGGCTGGGGATACGAGCAGTACTTC
NA,TRBJ1-3,few,TRBV12-1,CASSSRGHFGTIYF,TGTGCCAGCAGCTCCCGGGGTCACTTTGGCACCATATATTTT
NA,TRBJ2-3,NA,TRBV6-5,CASSYSTLFTDTQYF,TGTGCCAGCAGTTACTCTACCCTATTCACAGATACGCAGTATTTT
TRBD1,TRBJ1-3,NA,TRBV3-1/TRBV3-2,CASSQGTGGFSGNTIYF,TGTGCCAGCAGCCAAGGAACAGGGGGGTTCTCTGGAAACACCATATATTTT
NA,TRBJ1-4,NA,TRBV4-2,CASSQDIQGEKLFF,TGTGCCAGCAGCCAAGATATCCAAGGGGAAAAACTGTTTTTT
NA,TRBJ2-5,NA,TRBV7-3,CASSLGGQETQYF,TGTGCCAGCAGCTTAGGGGGCCAAGAGACCCAGTACTTC
TRBD1,TRBJ1-3,NA,TRBV6-5,CASSPTGGSGNTIYF,TGTGCCAGCAGTCCAACAGGGGGCTCTGGAAACACCATATATTTT
NA,TRBJ2-3,NA,TRBV18,CASSPPGDTQYF,TGTGCCAGCTCACCACCGGGTGATACGCAGTATTTT
TRBD2,TRBJ2-2,NA,TRBV3-1/TRBV3-2,CASSQVRGRNTGELFF,TGTGCCAGCAGCCAAGTTCGCGGGAGAAACACCGGGGAGCTGTTTTTT
NA,TRBJ2-1,once,TRBV5-5,CASSLDSGPYNEQFF,TGTGCCAGCAGCTTGGATAGTGGACCCTACAATGAGCAGTTCTTC
TRBD2,TRBJ2-7,NA,TRBV19,CASSIDSGEGHADYEQYF,TGTGCCAGTAGTATAGATTCGGGGGAGGGTCACGCAGACTACGAGCAGTACTTC
NA,TRBJ2-7,NA,TRBV7-8,CASSLVEGSSYEQYF,TGTGCCAGCAGCTTGGTCGAAGGGAGCTCCTACGAGCAGTACTTC
NA,TRBJ2-4,NA,TRBV7-2,CASSLAGQQKAKNIQYF,TGTGCCAGCAGCTTAGCCGGACAGCAAAAAGCCAAAAACATTCAGTACTTC
NA,TRBJ2-5,NA,TRBV19,CASSSLAPQETQYF,TGTGCCAGTAGTTCGTTAGCGCCACAAGAGACCCAGTACTTC
NA,TRBJ2-3,NA,TRBV6-5,CASSYLDTQYF,TGTGCCAGCAGTTATTTGGATACGCAGTATTTT
NA,TRBJ1-1,once,TRBV2,CASRRTKNTEAFF,TGTGCCAGCCGTAGGACGAAGAACACTGAAGCTTTCTTT
NA,TRBJ1-2,NA,TRBV28,CASIGGPGGYTF,TGTGCCAGCATCGGAGGGCCGGGTGGCTACACCTTC
NA,TRBJ2-5,NA,TRBV5-1,CASSLKQAQETQYF,TGCGCCAGCAGCTTGAAACAGGCTCAAGAGACCCAGTACTTC
TRBD2,TRBJ2-7,NA,TRBV7-8,CASSLALGLAGEQYF,TGTGCCAGCAGCTTAGCCCTCGGGCTAGCGGGCGAGCAGTACTTC
NA,TRBJ1-6,NA,TRBV2,CASRPGYEASPLHF,TGTGCCAGCAGGCCGGGGTATGAAGCTTCACCCCTCCACTTT
NA,TRBJ2-3,NA,TRBV4-1,CASSPGGASFTDTQYF,TGCGCCAGCAGCCCTGGGGGGGCATCATTCACAGATACGCAGTATTTT
NA,TRBJ2-3,NA,TRBV3-1/TRBV3-2,CASSRSTKAGGTDTQYF,TGTGCCAGCAGCCGGTCGACGAAAGCGGGCGGCACAGATACGCAGTATTTT
TRBD2,TRBJ2-1,NA,TRBV19,CASRDLSGRALREQFF,TGTGCCAGTAGGGACCTTAGCGGGAGGGCCCTACGCGAGCAGTTCTTC
NA,TRBJ1-4,NA,TRBV5-1,CASSWTVPRRNEEKLFF,TGCGCCAGCAGCTGGACGGTCCCCCGTCGGAACGAAGAAAAACTGTTTTTT
NA,TRBJ2-7,NA,TRBV24-1,CATSDPAAGRWYEQYF,TGTGCCACCAGTGATCCTGCCGCCGGGAGATGGTACGAGCAGTACTTC
TRBD1,TRBJ2-7,once,TRBV5-4,CASSLGRTGNYEQYF,TGTGCCAGCAGCTTGGGCCGGACAGGGAACTACGAGCAGTACTTC